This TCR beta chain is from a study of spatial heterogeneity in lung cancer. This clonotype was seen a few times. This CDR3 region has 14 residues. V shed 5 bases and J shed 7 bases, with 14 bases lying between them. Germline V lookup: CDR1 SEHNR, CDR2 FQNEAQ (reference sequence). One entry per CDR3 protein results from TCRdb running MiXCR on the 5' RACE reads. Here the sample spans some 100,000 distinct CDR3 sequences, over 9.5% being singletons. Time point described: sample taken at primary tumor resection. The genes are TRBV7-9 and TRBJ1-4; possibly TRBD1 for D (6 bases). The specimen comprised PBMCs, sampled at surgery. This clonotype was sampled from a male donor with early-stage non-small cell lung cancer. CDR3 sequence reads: CASSARGLGEKLFF. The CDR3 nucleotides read TGTGCCAGCAGCGCCAGGGGTTTGGGTGAAAAACTGTTTTTT.